This TCR beta chain stems from a study of blood T cell repertoires in COVID-19. Looking at the study overall: The United States, Italy and Spain were the sources of the acute and convalescent COVID-19 samples. T cells, B-cell-depleted T cells, or PBMCs supplied cDNA or gDNA.

Here immunoSEQ multiplex PCR was the method, and the copy in TCRdb shows in-frame clones only, minus some. The sample carries 140,000 to 150,000 clones, around 87% recorded once. Germline loops: CDR1 SGHDT, CDR2 YYEEEE. V was cut by 2 bases and J by 2 bases, with 10 bases left in between. The length of the CDR3 is 14 residues. Adults between about 18 and 95 years of age took part from under 30 US areas. Participant reports of clinical history set cohort assignment. The specimen was PBMCs or T cells enriched from blood (not recorded which). This sequence joins TRBV5-6 and TRBJ1-1, with D tentatively TRBD1 (6 bases). This receptor was obtained from a woman in her 30s with acute COVID-19. The chain's CDR3 is CASSFGGRNTEAFF. DNA of the CDR3: TGTGCCAGCAGCTTTGGGGGCCGAAACACTGAAGCTTTCTTT.